The clone carrying this T cell receptor (beta chain) was seen repeatedly, ten times or more. The antigen is unknown. The data originate from a study of T cell repertoires in cytomegalovirus infection. Study context: The public TCR beta signatures pointed to both CMV infection and matching HLA type.

A single record per CDR3 protein comes from TCRdb applying MiXCR to the reads. The profile covers approximately 910,000 distinct CDR3 sequences, with approximately 31% appearing a single time and 11% to 15% taken by the ten largest. Overall study results and limits: Summed public TCR beta family frequency identified CMV carriers bearing the relevant HLA.

Germline CDR1 is SGHVS and CDR2 is FNYEAQ. The CDR3 is made up of 16 amino acids. Trimming removed 0 bases at V and 7 bases at J, with 15 bases between. Source: cultured CD8+ T cells from PBMCs, taken from culture after CMV antigen stimulation. This receptor was obtained from a human donor in good health (CMV status not recorded). Some clones in this sample may be carry-over from other donors' samples. V is TRBV7-6 and J is TRBJ2-2, with a tentative D call TRBD2 (5 bases). For the CDR3, the DNA is TGTGCCAGCAGCTTAGCGCCTCGAGGGTTGATCGGGGAGCTGTTTTTT. Protein sequence: CASSLAPRGLIGELFF.